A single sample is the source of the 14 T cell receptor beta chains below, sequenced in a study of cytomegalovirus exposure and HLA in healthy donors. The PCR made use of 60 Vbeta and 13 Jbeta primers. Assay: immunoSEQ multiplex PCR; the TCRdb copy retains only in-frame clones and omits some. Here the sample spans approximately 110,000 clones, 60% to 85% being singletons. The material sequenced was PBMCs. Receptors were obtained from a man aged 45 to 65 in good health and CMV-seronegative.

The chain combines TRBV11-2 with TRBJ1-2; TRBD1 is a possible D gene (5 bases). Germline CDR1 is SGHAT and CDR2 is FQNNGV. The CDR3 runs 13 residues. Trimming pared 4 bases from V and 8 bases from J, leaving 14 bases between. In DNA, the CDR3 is TGTGCCAGCAGCTATGACAGCCTCGGGGGCTACACCTTC. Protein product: CASSYDSLGGYTF.

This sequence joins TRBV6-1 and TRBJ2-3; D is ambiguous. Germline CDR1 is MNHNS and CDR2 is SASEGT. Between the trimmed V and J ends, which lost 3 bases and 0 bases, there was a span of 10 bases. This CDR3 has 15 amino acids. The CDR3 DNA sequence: TGTGCCAGCAGTGAGAACAGCCTTAGCACAGATACGCAGTATTTT. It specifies CASSENSLSTDTQYF.

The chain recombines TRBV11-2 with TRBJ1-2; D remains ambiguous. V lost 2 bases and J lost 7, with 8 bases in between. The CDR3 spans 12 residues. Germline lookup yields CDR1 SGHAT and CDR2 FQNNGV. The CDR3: CASSLTEGGYTF. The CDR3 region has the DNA TGTGCCAGCAGCTTAACTGAGGGTGGCTACACCTTC.

The CDR3: CASSGGPTNEKLFF. The CDR3 DNA sequence: TGTGCCAGTTCAGGGGGACCAACTAATGAAAAACTGTTTTTT. The chain uses TRBV5-6 and TRBJ1-4; 7 bases fit TRBD1. Per germline, CDR1 SGHDT and CDR2 YYEEEE. After removal of 8 bases from V and 0 bases from J, the junction contained 4 bases not matched to a gene. The CDR3 length is 14 residues.

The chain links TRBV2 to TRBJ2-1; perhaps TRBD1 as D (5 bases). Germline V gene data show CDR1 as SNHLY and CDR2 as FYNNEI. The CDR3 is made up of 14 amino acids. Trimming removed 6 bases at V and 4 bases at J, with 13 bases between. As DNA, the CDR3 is TGTGCCAGCAGAGCACAGGTAAGGTACAATGAGCAGTTCTTC. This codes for CASRAQVRYNEQFF. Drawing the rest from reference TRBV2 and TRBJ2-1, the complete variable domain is EPEVTQTPSHQVTQMGQEVILRCVPISNHLYFYWYRQILGQKVEFLVSFYNNEISEKSEIFDDQFSVERPDGSNFTLKIRSTKLEDSAMYFCASRAQVRYNEQFFGPGTRLTVL.

This CDR3 is CSVCGENTGELFF. The CDR3 nucleotides are TGCAGCGTTTGCGGGGAGAACACCGGGGAGCTGTTTTTT. The rearrangement links TRBV29-1 to TRBJ2-2; the D gene is possibly TRBD2 (6 bases). Trimming removed 5 bases from V and 1 base from J, with 8 bases in between. The CDR3 covers 13 residues. The germline CDR1 and CDR2 sequences are SQVTM and ANQGSEA.

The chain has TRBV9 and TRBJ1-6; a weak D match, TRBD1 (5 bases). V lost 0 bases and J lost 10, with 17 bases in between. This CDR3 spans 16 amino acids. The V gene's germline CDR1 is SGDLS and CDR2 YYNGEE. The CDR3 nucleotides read TGTGCCAGCAGCGTAGACGGAGGGGCCGTTATGTCACCCCTCCACTTT. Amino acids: CASSVDGGAVMSPLHF.

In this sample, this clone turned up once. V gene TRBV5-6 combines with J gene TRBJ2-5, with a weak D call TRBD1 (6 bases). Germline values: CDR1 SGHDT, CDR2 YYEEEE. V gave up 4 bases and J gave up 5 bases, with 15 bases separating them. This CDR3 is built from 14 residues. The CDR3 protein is CASSEQGRAETQYF. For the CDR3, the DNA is TGTGCCAGCAGCGAACAGGGTAGGGCTGAGACCCAGTACTTC. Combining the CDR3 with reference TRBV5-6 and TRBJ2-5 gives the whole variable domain DAGVTQSPTHLIKTRGQQVTLRCSPKSGHDTVSWYQQALGQGPQFIFQYYEEEERQRGNFPDRFSGHQFPNYSSELNVNALLLGDSALYLCASSEQGRAETQYFGPGTRLLVL.

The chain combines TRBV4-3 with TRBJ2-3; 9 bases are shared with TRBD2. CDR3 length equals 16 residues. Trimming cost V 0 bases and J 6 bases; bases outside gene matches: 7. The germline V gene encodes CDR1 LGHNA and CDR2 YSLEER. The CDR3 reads CASSQDRAGGVDTQYF. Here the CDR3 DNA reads TGCGCCAGCAGCCAAGATCGGGCGGGGGGGGTGGATACGCAGTATTTT.

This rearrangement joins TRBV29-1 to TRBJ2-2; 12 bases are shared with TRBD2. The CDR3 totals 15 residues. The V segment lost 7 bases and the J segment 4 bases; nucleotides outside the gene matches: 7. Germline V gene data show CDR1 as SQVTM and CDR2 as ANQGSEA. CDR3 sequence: CSATTSGGSTGELFF. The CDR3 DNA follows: TGCAGCGCAACAACTAGCGGGGGGTCCACCGGGGAGCTGTTTTTT.

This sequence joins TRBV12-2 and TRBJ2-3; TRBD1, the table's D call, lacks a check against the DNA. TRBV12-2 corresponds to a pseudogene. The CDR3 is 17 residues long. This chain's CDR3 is CASRFSPGTGGSDTQYF. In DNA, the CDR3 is TGTGCAAGTCGCTTTTCTCCCGGGACAGGGGGCTCAGATACGCAGTATTTT.

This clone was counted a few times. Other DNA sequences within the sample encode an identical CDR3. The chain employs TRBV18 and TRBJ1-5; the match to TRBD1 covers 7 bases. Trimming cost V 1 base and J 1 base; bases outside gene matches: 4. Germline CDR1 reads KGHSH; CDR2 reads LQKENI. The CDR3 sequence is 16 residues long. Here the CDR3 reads CASSPQGAGSNQPQHF. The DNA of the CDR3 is TGTGCCAGCTCACCACAGGGGGCGGGAAGCAATCAGCCCCAGCATTTT.

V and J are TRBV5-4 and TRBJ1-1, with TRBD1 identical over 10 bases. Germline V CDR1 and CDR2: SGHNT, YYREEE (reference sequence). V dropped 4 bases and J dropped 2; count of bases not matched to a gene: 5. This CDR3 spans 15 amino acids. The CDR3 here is CASSPTGGINTEAFF. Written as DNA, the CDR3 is TGTGCCAGCAGCCCGACAGGGGGCATAAACACTGAAGCTTTCTTT.

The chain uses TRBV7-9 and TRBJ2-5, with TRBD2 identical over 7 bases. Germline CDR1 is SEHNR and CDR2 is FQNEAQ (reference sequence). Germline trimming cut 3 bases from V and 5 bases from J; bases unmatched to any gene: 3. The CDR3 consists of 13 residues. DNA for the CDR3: TGTGCCAGCAGCTTTATGGGGGGGGAGACCCAGTACTTC. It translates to CASSFMGGETQYF.